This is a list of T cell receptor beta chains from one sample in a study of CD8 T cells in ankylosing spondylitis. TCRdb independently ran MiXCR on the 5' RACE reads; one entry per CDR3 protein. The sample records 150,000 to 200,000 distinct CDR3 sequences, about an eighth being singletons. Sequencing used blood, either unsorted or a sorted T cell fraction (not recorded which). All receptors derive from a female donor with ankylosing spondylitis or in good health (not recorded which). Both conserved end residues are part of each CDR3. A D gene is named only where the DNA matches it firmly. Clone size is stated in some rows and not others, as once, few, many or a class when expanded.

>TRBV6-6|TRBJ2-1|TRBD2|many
TGTGCCAGCGCTAGCGGGAAAGGGGAGCAGTTCTTC
CASASGKGEQFF
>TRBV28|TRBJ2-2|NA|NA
TGTGCCAGCAGCTTTAGGGGCCCCGCAACCGGGGAGCTGTTTTTT
CASSFRGPATGELFF
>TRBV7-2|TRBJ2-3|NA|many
TGTGCCAGCAGCTTGTTCACAGCAGATACGCAGTATTTT
CASSLFTADTQYF
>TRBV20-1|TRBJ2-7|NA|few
TGCAGTGCTAGTCCAGGTATAGCCGGCTACGAGCAGTACTTC
CSASPGIAGYEQYF
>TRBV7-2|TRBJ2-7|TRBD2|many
TGTGCCAGCAGATTTGGGAGCGGGAGAGGGGGGGAGCAGTACTTC
CASRFGSGRGGEQYF
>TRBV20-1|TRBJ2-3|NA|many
TGCAGTGCTAGAGGCGGATCAGGGGTGGGGCGGGCAGATACGCAGTATTTT
CSARGGSGVGRADTQYF
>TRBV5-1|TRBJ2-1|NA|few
TGCGCCAGCAGCTTGGGACTCGACTCCTACAATGAGCAGTTCTTC
CASSLGLDSYNEQFF
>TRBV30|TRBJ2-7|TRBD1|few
TGTGCCTGGGGACAGGGGGCGTTCTACGAGCAGTACTTC
CAWGQGAFYEQYF
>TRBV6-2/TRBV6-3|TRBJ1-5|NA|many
TGTGCCAGCAGCACGCCCGGGACCCCCAATCAGCCCCAGCATTTT
CASSTPGTPNQPQHF
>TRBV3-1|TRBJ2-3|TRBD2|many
TGTGCCAGCAGCCAAGTAACTAGCGGTTCTGCCGGGGATACGCAGTATTTT
CASSQVTSGSAGDTQYF
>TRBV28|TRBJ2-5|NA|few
TGTGCCAGCAGTTTAGTCCGGACCCTAGGGGAGACCCAGTACTTC
CASSLVRTLGETQYF
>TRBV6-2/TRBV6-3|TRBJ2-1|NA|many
TGTGCCAGCACCCAGTCCCCATGGAGCTCCTACAATGAGCAGTTCTTC
CASTQSPWSSYNEQFF
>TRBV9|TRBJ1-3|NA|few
TGTGCCAGCAGCCCGTCGGCCTCTGGAAACACCATATATTTT
CASSPSASGNTIYF
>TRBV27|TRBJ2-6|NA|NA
TGTGCCAGCAGTTTAAGTCCGGGATTTGGGACTTTTGCTGGGGCCAACGTCCTGACTTTC
CASSLSPGFGTFAGANVLTF
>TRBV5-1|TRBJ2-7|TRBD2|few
TGCGCCAGCAGCTTGGGCGGGAGCGCGTACGAGCAGTACTTC
CASSLGGSAYEQYF
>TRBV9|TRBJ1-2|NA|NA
TGTGCCAGCAGCGTAGGAGGGAATGCTGGCACGGGCTACACCTTC
CASSVGGNAGTGYTF
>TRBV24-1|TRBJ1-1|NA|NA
TGTGCCACCAGTGATGACGGGACTGGCTTTAGGGCTTTCTTT
CATSDDGTGFRAFF
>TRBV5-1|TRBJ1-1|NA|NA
TGCGCCAGCAGCTCCCCACCAACAGGGCATGCTTTCTTT
CASSSPPTGHAFF
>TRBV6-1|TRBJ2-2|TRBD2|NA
TGTGCCAGCAGTGAACGTTCTAGCGGGACGGGCAGGGAGCTGTTTTTT
CASSERSSGTGRELFF
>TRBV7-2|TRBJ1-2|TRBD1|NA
TGTGCCAGCAGCCTAGAGGCGGGACAGGGTAACTATGGCTACACCTTC
CASSLEAGQGNYGYTF
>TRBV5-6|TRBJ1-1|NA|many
TGTGCCAGCAGCCGAGAATATATGAACACTGAAGCTTTCTTT
CASSREYMNTEAFF
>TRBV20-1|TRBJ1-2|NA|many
TGCAGTGCTAGAGCTTCCCACAGGGTGGAAACTGGCTACACCTTC
CSARASHRVETGYTF
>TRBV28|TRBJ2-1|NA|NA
TGTGCCAGCAGTCTACTTAACCCCCCAGAGCAGTTCTTC
CASSLLNPPEQFF
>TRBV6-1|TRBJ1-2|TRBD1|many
TGTGCCAGCAGTATTGGGGACAGGGGTCTGGACTATGGCTACACCTTC
CASSIGDRGLDYGYTF
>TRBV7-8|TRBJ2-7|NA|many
TGTGCCAGCAGCCAATCCGGGGACTACGAGCAGTACTTC
CASSQSGDYEQYF